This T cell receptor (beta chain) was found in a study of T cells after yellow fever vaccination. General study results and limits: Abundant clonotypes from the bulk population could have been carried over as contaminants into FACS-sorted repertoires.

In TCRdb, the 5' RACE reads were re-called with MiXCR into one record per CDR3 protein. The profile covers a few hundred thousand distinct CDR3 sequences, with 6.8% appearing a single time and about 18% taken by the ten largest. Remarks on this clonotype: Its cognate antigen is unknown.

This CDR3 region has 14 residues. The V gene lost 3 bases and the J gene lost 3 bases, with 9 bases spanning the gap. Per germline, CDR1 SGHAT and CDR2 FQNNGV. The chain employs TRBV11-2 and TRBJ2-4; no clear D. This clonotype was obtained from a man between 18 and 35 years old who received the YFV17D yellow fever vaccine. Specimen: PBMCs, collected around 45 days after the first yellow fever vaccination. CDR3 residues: CASSLVLNKNIQYF. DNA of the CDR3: TGTGCCAGCAGCTTGGTCCTAAACAAAAACATTCAGTACTTC.